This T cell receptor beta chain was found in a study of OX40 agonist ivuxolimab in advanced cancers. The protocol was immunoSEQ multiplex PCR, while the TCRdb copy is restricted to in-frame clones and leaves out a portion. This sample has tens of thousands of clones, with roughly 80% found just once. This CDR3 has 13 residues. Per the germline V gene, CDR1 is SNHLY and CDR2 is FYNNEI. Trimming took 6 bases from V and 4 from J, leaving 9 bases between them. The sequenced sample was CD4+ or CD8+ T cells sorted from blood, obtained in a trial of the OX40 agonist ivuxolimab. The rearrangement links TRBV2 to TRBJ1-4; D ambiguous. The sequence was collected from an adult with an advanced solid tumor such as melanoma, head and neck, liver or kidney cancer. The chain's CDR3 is CASRAALNEKLFF. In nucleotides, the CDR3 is TGTGCCAGCAGGGCGGCTCTTAATGAAAAACTGTTTTTT.